The clone carrying this T cell receptor beta chain was seen more than once but under ten times. Its target is unknown. These data are taken from a study of blood T cells in healthy people across ages. Study conclusions and caveats: Long-lived donors carried more naive CD4+ cells and greater diversity than aged donors. Older age went with lower TCR beta diversity per million T cells, in a roughly linear way.

Next came a second PCR, run for about 7 to 12 cycles, which used a sample-barcoded 5' primer along with a J-beta primer mix. Each sample provided no less than 3 million CDR3-containing paired-end reads. TCRdb itself ran the 5' RACE reads through MiXCR, one entry per CDR3 protein. The sample lists around 1,000,000 distinct CDR3 sequences; around two fifths were seen once. The CDR3 sequence is 16 residues long. The V end was cut by 0 bases, the J end by 5 bases, with 14 bases between. The V gene's germline CDR1 is MGHRA and CDR2 YSYEKL. Peripheral blood, ten milliliters per donor, was collected. The rearrangement joins TRBV4-1 to TRBJ1-5, with a weak D call TRBD1 (5 bases). The sequence was obtained from a man aged 18 to 30 in good health. The sequenced material came from blood. The CDR3 here is CASSQEVVRDDQPQHF. CDR3 nucleotides: TGCGCCAGCAGCCAAGAGGTAGTTCGGGACGATCAGCCCCAGCATTTT.